Below, 23 T cell receptor beta chains from the same sample are listed, as sequenced in a study of CD8+ T cells in alopecia areata. Extraction and reverse transcription of RNA yielded cDNA as the sequencing template. Data came from immunoSEQ multiplex PCR; TCRdb stores just in-frame clones and leaves some out. The sample has 100,000 to 150,000 clones, roughly 60% seen once. Sample treatment: oral pan-JAK inhibitor, 5-10 mg twice daily. The sample consisted of CD8+ T cells sorted from blood, taken at week 4, from a patient treated with tofacitinib. These receptors were collected from a human donor with alopecia areata.

The chain employs TRBV5-4 and TRBJ1-1; D not resolved. This CDR3 region has 13 residues. The V gene lost 4 bases and the J gene lost 0 bases, with 7 bases spanning the gap. Germline-derived CDR1 and CDR2 are SGHNT and YYREEE (reference sequence). DNA of the CDR3: TGTGCCAGCAGCCTCGGACTGAACACTGAAGCTTTCTTT. This translates into CASSLGLNTEAFF.

The chain recombines TRBV2 with TRBJ1-5; 11 nucleotides line up with TRBD1. Germline-derived CDR1 and CDR2 are SNHLY and FYNNEI. This CDR3 spans 15 amino acids. V was clipped by 6 bases and J by 9 bases; unmatched bases: 10. CDR3 in DNA: TGTGCCAGCAGCTCACCGGGACAGGGGGTTTTGCCCCAGCATTTT. Its protein product is CASSSPGQGVLPQHF.

There are a few counts of this clone. This rearrangement joins TRBV6-5 to TRBJ2-7; D is unclear. The germline V gene encodes CDR1 MNHEY and CDR2 SVGAGI. The CDR3 is made up of 13 amino acids. Trimming cost V 0 bases and J 3 bases, with 6 bases left between them. The CDR3 region has the DNA TGTGCCAGCAGTTACTCGTGGGGCTACGAGCAGTACTTC. Amino acid sequence: CASSYSWGYEQYF.

This clone was picked up a small number of times. This chain connects TRBV28 to TRBJ1-2, with D unresolved. V lost 4 bases, J lost 1 base, and 25 bases lay in between. Germline loops: CDR1 MDHEN, CDR2 SYDVKM. The CDR3 length is 19 residues. CDR3 region: CASSYPSPLTVLGNYGYTF. The CDR3 DNA reads TGTGCCAGCAGTTACCCCTCTCCCCTGACGGTTCTGGGTAACTATGGCTACACCTTC.

The chain couples TRBV9 to TRBJ1-2; no clear D. V lost 3 bases and J 0 bases, leaving 9 bases between the germline ends. The germline V gene has CDR1 SGDLS and CDR2 YYNGEE. This CDR3 contains 14 residues. The CDR3 region is CASSAPATNYGYTF. CDR3 sequence (DNA): TGTGCCAGCAGCGCACCCGCGACTAACTATGGCTACACCTTC.

V and J are TRBV28 and TRBJ2-6; D is ambiguous. The CDR3 has 17 amino acids. Trimming left V 3 bases short and J 0 bases short, with 12 bases between. Looked up from germline, CDR1 is MDHEN and CDR2 is SYDVKM. This chain's CDR3 is CASSLRQDLSGANVLTF. In nucleotides, the CDR3 is TGTGCCAGCAGTTTGAGGCAGGACCTCTCTGGGGCCAACGTCCTGACTTTC.

CDR3 in amino acids: CASSSGTGGYEQYF. Here the CDR3 DNA reads TGTGCCAGCAGTAGCGGGACAGGGGGCTACGAGCAGTACTTC. V usage is TRBV2 and J usage is TRBJ2-7, with 11 nucleotides matching TRBD1. Per the germline V gene, CDR1 is SNHLY and CDR2 is FYNNEI. J gave up 3 bases and V 5 bases, and 3 bases lay outside the gene matches. CDR3 length equals 14 residues. Full variable domain (remainder filled in from reference TRBV2 and TRBJ2-7): EPEVTQTPSHQVTQMGQEVILRCVPISNHLYFYWYRQILGQKVEFLVSFYNNEISEKSEIFDDQFSVERPDGSNFTLKIRSTKLEDSAMYFCASSSGTGGYEQYFGPGTRLTVT.

This sequence joins TRBV30 and TRBJ2-7; D is ambiguous. The CDR3 is 13 residues long. Trimming left V 0 bases short and J 3 bases short, with 9 bases between. Per the germline V gene, CDR1 is GTSNPN and CDR2 is SVGIG (reference sequence). CDR3 protein: CAWSVAAHYEQYF. The CDR3, as DNA: TGTGCCTGGAGTGTGGCAGCCCACTACGAGCAGTACTTC.

V usage is TRBV29-1 and J usage is TRBJ2-7; weak D call: TRBD1 (6 bases). Between the trimmed V and J ends, which lost 4 bases and 2 bases, there was a span of 9 bases. The CDR3 is 12 residues long. CDR1 is SQVTM, CDR2 ANQGSEA, per germline. The CDR3 sequence is CSVVTGPYEQYF. The CDR3 DNA reads TGCAGCGTTGTCACAGGGCCCTACGAGCAGTACTTC.

With respect to this clone: This sample includes further DNA sequences coding for the same CDR3. V and J are TRBV19 and TRBJ2-1; possibly TRBD1 for D (5 bases). The CDR3 extends over 13 amino acids. V lost 2 bases to trimming and J lost 3 bases, with 5 bases between them. Germline V gives CDR1 LNHDA, CDR2 SQIVND (reference sequence). The CDR3 loop reads CASSIQGYNEQFF. CDR3 nucleotides: TGTGCCAGTAGTATACAGGGCTACAATGAGCAGTTCTTC.

The chain carries TRBV6-5 and TRBJ1-6; D unresolved. Germline V gene lookup returns CDR1 MNHEY and CDR2 SVGAGI. V lost 6 bases, J lost 7 bases, and 16 bases lay in between. The CDR3 has 15 residues. The CDR3 DNA follows: TGTGCCAGCAGAGCACATGAGGGTTCCAATTCACCCCTCCACTTT. This encodes CASRAHEGSNSPLHF.

This clone has just a few counts. Other DNA sequences in this sample translate to the same CDR3. The chain employs TRBV29-1 and TRBJ2-1, with D tentatively TRBD1 (5 bases). The CDR3 runs 10 residues. Trimming removed 6 bases at V and 7 bases at J, with 7 bases between. Per germline, CDR1 SQVTM and CDR2 ANQGSEA. The CDR3 nucleotides are TGCAGCGTAGCAGGGAATGAGCAGTTCTTC. This codes for CSVAGNEQFF.

The rearrangement uses TRBV30 and TRBJ1-2; D remains ambiguous. The ends were cut back, 2 bases at V and 4 bases at J, with 14 bases in the middle. Germline values: CDR1 GTSNPN, CDR2 SVGIG (reference sequence). The CDR3 extends over 14 amino acids. CDR3 sequence reads: CAWSILRRSYGYTF. The CDR3 bases are TGTGCCTGGAGTATCCTTCGGCGGTCCTATGGCTACACCTTC.

The chain employs TRBV27 and TRBJ1-2, with 9 nucleotides matching TRBD1. Germline V lookup: CDR1 MNHEY, CDR2 SMNVEV (reference sequence). This CDR3 spans 17 amino acids. J was trimmed by 0 bases and V by 3 bases; bases with no gene match: 8. The CDR3 sequence is CASSLGTGIRANYGYTF. Here the CDR3 DNA reads TGTGCCAGCAGTTTGGGGACAGGGATAAGAGCTAACTATGGCTACACCTTC.

This chain joins TRBV30 and TRBJ1-3; D uncertain. Trimming removed 5 bases at V and 4 bases at J, with 15 bases between. The CDR3 is 14 residues long. Germline V gene data show CDR1 as GTSNPN and CDR2 as SVGIG (reference sequence). DNA for the CDR3: TGTGCCTGGTTGCCCGGACGAGTCGGAAACACCATATATTTT. The encoded protein is CAWLPGRVGNTIYF.

This clone was detected a few times. The chain couples TRBV30 to TRBJ2-2; D gene uncertain. Trimming cost V 3 bases and J 4 bases, with 3 bases left between them. The CDR3 contains 11 residues. The germline gives CDR1 GTSNPN, CDR2 SVGIG (reference sequence). The CDR3 region is CAWRLTGELFF. The DNA of the CDR3 is TGTGCCTGGAGGCTCACCGGGGAGCTGTTTTTT.

On this clone itself: A read error may produce the germline difference seen at one junction end. The genes are TRBV5-4 and TRBJ1-1; D not certain. Per the germline V gene, CDR1 is SGHNT and CDR2 is YYREEE (reference sequence). CDR3 length equals 14 residues. The CDR3 DNA reads TGCGCCAGCAGCCAAATGTCACCTAACACTGAAGCTTTCTTT. The encoded protein is CASSQMSPNTEAFF.

The chain joins TRBV7-9 to TRBJ2-4; no clear D gene. CDR3 size: 14 residues. Per germline, CDR1 SEHNR and CDR2 FQNEAQ (reference sequence). The V and J ends lost 3 bases and 0 bases respectively, with 6 bases between them. CDR3 DNA: TGTGCCAGCAGCTTGCCGGGAGCCAAAAACATTCAGTACTTC. Its protein product is CASSLPGAKNIQYF.

In DNA form, the CDR3 reads TGCAGCGTTGAAGAGGGTGTCGGCGACGAGCAGTACTTC. It yields the protein CSVEEGVGDEQYF. The rearrangement links TRBV29-1 to TRBJ2-7; no definite D call. CDR1 and CDR2 from the germline V gene are SQVTM and ANQGSEA. The CDR3 spans 13 residues. V lost 0 bases to trimming and J lost 5 bases, with 11 bases between them.

This chain links TRBV7-9 with TRBJ2-5; D is unresolved. Trimming took 0 bases from V and 5 from J, leaving 10 bases between them. The germline CDR1 and CDR2 sequences are SEHNR and FQNEAQ (reference sequence). The CDR3 consists of 14 residues. The CDR3 DNA is TGTGCCAGCAGCTTAGCTGTAGTAAATGAGACCCAGTACTTC. This sequence encodes CASSLAVVNETQYF.

The chain uses TRBV29-1 and TRBJ2-2; no clear D. Germline-derived CDR1 and CDR2 are SQVTM and ANQGSEA. V was clipped by 6 bases and J by 4 bases, with 15 bases between them. The CDR3 sequence is 14 residues long. CDR3 DNA sequence: TGCAGCGTCCGAGTGGTCGATTCCACCGGGGAGCTGTTTTTT. This codes for CSVRVVDSTGELFF.

This clone was recorded a few times. The chain is built from TRBV27 and TRBJ2-7; 7 nucleotides agree with TRBD1. The V gene end was trimmed by 1 base and the J gene end by 4 bases; junction bases not matched to a gene: 19. The germline V gene has CDR1 MNHEY and CDR2 SMNVEV (reference sequence). There are 19 residues in the CDR3. The CDR3 region has the DNA TGTGCCAGCAGTTTATTTGAGCCCGTCGGGACAGACGGAAATTACGAGCAGTACTTC. Translating it yields CASSLFEPVGTDGNYEQYF.

The V call is TRBV30, the J call TRBJ2-5; D is perhaps TRBD1 or TRBD2 (6 bases each). This CDR3 is built from 12 residues. Germline V gene lookup returns CDR1 GTSNPN and CDR2 SVGIG (reference sequence). The V end lost 8 bases, the J end lost 2 bases, and 12 bases lay between the germline ends. DNA for the CDR3: TGTGCCGTGGGAGGACAGCAAGAGACCCAGTACTTC. Translation gives CAVGGQQETQYF. The full variable domain, in which reference TRBV30 and TRBJ2-5 provide the parts outside the CDR3, is SQTIHQWPATLVQPVGSPLSLECTVEGTSNPNLYWYRQAAGRGLQLLFYSVGIGQISSEVPQNLSASRPQDRQFILSSKKLLLSDSGFYLCAVGGQQETQYFGPGTRLLVL.